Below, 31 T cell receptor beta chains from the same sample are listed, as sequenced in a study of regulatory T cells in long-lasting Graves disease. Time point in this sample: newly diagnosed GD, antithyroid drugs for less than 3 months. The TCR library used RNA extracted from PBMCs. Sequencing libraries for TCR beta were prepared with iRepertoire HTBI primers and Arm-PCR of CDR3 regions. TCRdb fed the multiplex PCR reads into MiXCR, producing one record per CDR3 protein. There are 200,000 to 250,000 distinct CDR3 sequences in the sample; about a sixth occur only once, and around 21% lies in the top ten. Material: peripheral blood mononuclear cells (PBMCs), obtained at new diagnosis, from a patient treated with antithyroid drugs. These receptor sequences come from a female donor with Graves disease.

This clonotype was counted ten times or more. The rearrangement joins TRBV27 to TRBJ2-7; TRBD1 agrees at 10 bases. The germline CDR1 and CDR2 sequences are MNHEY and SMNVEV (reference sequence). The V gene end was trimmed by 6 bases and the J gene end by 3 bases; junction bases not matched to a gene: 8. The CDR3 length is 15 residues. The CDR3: CASSPGGTGVYEQYF. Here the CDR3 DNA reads TGTGCCAGCAGCCCCGGAGGGACAGGGGTCTACGAGCAGTACTTC.

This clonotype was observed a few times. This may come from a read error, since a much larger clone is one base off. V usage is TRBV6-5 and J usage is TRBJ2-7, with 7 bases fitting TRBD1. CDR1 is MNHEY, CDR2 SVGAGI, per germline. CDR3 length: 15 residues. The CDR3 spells CANSYSETGTYEQYF. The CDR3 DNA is TGTGCCAACAGTTACTCGGAGACAGGGACCTACGAGCAGTACTTC.

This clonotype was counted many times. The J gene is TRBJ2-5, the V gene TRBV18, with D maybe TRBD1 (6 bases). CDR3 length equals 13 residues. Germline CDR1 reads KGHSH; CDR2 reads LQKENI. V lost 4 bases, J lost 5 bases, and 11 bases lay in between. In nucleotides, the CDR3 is TGTGCCAGCTCACAAGGACAGAGGGAGACCCAGTACTTC. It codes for CASSQGQRETQYF.

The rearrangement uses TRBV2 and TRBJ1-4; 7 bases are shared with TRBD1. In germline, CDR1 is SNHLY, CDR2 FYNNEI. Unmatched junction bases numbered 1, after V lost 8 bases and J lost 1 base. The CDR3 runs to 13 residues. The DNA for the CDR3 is TGTGCCAGCGACAGGGAAACTAATGAAAAACTGTTTTTT. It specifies CASDRETNEKLFF.

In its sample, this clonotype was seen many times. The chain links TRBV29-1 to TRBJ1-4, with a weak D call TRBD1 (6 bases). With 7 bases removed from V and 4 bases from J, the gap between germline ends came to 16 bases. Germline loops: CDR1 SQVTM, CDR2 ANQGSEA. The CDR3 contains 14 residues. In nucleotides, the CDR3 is TGCAGCGCTAGAACGGGGGCAGGTAATGAAAAACTGTTTTTT. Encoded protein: CSARTGAGNEKLFF.

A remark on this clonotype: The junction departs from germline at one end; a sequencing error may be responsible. As DNA, the CDR3 is TGTGCCAGCAGCTTGGCCGGGTACACTGGAGCTTTCTTT. Residues: CASSLAGYTGAFF. The chain joins TRBV5-6 to TRBJ1-1; no clear D. Germline-derived CDR1 and CDR2 are SGHDT and YYEEEE. This CDR3 has 13 residues.

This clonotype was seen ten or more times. For the CDR3, the DNA is TGTGCCAGCAGCCACAGGGCCGGGGAGCTGTTTTTT. Translating gives CASSHRAGELFF. The chain carries TRBV27 and TRBJ2-2; TRBD1 is a possible D gene (6 bases). Trimming removed 6 bases at V and 6 bases at J, with 8 bases between. CDR3 length: 12 amino acids. CDR1 MNHEY and CDR2 SMNVEV come from the germline V gene (reference sequence).

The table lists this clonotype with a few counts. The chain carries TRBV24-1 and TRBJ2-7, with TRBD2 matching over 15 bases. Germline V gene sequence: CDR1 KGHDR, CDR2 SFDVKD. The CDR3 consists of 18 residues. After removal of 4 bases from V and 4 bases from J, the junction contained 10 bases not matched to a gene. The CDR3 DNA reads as TGTGCCACCAGTGACTCCTGGACTAGCGGGAGGGCCGGGTACGAGCAGTACTTC. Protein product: CATSDSWTSGRAGYEQYF.

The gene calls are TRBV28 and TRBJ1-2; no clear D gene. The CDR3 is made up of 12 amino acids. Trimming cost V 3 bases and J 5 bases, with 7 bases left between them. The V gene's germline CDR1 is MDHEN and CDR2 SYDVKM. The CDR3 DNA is TGTGCCAGCAGTTTGCGGACGTATGGCTACACCTTC. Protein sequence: CASSLRTYGYTF.

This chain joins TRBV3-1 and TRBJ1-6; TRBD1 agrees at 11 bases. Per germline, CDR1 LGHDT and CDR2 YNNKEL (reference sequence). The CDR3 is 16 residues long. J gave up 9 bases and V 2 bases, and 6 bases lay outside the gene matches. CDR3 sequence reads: CASSQRTGGAGSPLHF. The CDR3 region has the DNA TGTGCCAGCAGCCAACGGACAGGGGGCGCCGGTTCACCCCTCCACTTT.

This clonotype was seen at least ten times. CDR3 protein: CASSAGQGVTEAFF. In DNA form, the CDR3 reads TGTGCCAGCAGTGCAGGACAGGGAGTCACTGAAGCTTTCTTT. This rearrangement joins TRBV2 to TRBJ1-1; 8 positions match TRBD1. With 4 bases clipped from V and 4 bases from J, the junction kept 5 bases outside the gene matches. Germline-derived CDR1 and CDR2 are SNHLY and FYNNEI. The CDR3 runs 14 residues.

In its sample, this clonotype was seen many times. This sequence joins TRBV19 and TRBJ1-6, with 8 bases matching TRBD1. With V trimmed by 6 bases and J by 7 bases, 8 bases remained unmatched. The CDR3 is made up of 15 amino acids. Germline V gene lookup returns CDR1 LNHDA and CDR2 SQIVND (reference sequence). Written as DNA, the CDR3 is TGTGCCAGTAGAGAGGTGGGGACAGGCAATTCACCCCTCCACTTT. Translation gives CASREVGTGNSPLHF. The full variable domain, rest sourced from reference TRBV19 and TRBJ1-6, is DGGITQSPKYLFRKEGQNVTLSCEQNLNHDAMYWYRQDPGQGLRLIYYSQIVNDFQKGDIAEGYSVSREKKESFPLTVTSAQKNPTAFYLCASREVGTGNSPLHFGNGTRLTVT.

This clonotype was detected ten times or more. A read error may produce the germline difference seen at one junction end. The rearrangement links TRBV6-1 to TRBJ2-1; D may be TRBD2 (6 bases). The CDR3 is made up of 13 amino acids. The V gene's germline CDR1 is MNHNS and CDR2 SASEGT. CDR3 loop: CASSVVGREEQSF. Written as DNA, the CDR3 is TGTGCCAGCAGTGTCGTTGGGCGGGAAGAGCAGTCCTTC.

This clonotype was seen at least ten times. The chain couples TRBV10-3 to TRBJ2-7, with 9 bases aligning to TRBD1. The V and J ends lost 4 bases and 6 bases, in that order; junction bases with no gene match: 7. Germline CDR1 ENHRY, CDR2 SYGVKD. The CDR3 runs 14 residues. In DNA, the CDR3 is TGTGCCATCAGTGGGACAGGGGCCCCCCTCGAGCAGTACTTC. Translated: CAISGTGAPLEQYF.

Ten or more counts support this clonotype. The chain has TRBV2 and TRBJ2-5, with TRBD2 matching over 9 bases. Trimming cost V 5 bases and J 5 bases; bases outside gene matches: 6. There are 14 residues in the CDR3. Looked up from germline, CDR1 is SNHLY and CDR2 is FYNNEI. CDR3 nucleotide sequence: TGTGCCAGCAGTAGGCGGGAGGGCCTTGAGACCCAGTACTTC. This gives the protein CASSRREGLETQYF.

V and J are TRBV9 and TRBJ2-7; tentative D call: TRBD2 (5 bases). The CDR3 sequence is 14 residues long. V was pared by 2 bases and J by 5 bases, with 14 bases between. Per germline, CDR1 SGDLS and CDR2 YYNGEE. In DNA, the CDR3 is TGTGCCAGCAGCGTTGCGGGTAGCGCCCACGAGCAGTACTTC. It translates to CASSVAGSAHEQYF.

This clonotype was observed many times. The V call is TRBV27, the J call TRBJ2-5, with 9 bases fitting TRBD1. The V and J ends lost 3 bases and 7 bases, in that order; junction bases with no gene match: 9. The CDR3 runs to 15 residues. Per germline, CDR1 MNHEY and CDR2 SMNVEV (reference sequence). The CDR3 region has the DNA TGTGCCAGCAGTTTCACCGGACAGGGGAGCCGGACCCAGTACTTC. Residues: CASSFTGQGSRTQYF.

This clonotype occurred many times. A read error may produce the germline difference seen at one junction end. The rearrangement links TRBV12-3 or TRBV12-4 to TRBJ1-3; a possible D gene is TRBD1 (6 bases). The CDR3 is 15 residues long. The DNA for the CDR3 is TGTGCCAGCAGTTTATATCGGGGGGCTGGAGACACCATATATTTT. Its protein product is CASSLYRGAGDTIYF.

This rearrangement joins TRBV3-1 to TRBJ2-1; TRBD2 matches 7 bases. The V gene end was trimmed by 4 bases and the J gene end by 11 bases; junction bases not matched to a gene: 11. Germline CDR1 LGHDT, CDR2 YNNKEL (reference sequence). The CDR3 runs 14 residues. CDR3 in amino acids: CASSPREGSVKQFF. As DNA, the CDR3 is TGTGCCAGCAGCCCAAGGGAGGGTTCGGTTAAGCAGTTCTTC.

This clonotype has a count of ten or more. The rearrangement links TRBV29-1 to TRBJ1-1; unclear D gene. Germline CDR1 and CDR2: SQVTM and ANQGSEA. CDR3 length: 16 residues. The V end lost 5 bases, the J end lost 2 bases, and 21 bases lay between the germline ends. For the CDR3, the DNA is TGCAGCGTTTTCCCCTTGGCCCCTCGGGGAAACACTGAAGCTTTCTTT. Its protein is CSVFPLAPRGNTEAFF.

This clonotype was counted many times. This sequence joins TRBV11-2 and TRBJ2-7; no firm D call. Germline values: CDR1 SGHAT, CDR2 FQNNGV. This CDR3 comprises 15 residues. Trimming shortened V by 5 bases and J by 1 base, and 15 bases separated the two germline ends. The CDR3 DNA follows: TGTGCCAGCAGCGTGGCCCCTAGTACTTCCTACGAGCAGTACTTC. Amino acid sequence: CASSVAPSTSYEQYF.

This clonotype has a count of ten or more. The CDR3 is CASSWTSGSVTYEQYF. The CDR3 nucleotides read TGTGCCAGCAGCTGGACTAGCGGGAGCGTTACCTACGAGCAGTACTTC. This chain connects TRBV11-3 to TRBJ2-7, with 13 bases aligning to TRBD2. V trimming: 4 bases; J trimming: 2 bases; junction bases outside the gene matches: 5. CDR3 length: 16 amino acids. Per germline, CDR1 SGHNT and CDR2 YENEEA.

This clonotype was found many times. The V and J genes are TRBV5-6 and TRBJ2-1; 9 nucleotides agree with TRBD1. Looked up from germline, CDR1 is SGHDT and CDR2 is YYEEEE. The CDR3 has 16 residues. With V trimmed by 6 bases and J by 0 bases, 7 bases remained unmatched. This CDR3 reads CASTEQGASSYNEQFF. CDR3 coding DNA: TGTGCCAGCACCGAACAGGGGGCAAGCTCCTACAATGAGCAGTTCTTC.

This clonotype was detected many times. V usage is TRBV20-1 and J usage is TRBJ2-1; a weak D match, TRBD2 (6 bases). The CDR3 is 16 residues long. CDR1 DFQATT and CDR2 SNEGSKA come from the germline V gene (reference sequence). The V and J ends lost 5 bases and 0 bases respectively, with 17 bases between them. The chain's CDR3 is CSASGGGISSYNEQFF. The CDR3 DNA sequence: TGCAGTGCTTCCGGTGGAGGGATAAGCTCCTACAATGAGCAGTTCTTC.

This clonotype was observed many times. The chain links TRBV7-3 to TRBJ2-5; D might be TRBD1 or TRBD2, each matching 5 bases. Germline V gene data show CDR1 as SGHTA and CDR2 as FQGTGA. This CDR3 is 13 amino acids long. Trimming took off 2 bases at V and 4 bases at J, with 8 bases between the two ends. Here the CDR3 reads CASSLGTVETQYF. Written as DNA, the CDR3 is TGTGCCAGCAGCTTAGGGACGGTAGAGACCCAGTACTTC. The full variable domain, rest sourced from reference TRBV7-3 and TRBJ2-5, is GAGVSQTPSNKVTEKGKYVELRCDPISGHTALYWYRQSLGQGPEFLIYFQGTGAADDSGLPNDRFFAVRPEGSVSTLKIQRTERGDSAVYLCASSLGTVETQYFGPGTRLLVL.

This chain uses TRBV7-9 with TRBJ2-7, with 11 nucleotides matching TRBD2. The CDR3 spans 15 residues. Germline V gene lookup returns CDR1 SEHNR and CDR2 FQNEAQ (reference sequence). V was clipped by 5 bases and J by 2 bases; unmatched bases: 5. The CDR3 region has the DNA TGTGCCAGCAGCAAACTAGCGGGAGTACCCTACGAGCAGTACTTC. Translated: CASSKLAGVPYEQYF. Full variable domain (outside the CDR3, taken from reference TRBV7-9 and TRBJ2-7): DTGVSQNPRHKITKRGQNVTFRCDPISEHNRLYWYRQTLGQGPEFLTYFQNEAQLEKSRLLSDRFSAERPKGSFSTLEIQRTEQGDSAMYLCASSKLAGVPYEQYFGPGTRLTVT.

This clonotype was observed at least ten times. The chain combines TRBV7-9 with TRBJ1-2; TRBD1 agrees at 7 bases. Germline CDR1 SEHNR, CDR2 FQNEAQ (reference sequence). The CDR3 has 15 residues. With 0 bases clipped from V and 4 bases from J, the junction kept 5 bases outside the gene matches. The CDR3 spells CASSLAEGGGYGYTF. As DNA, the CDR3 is TGTGCCAGCAGCTTAGCGGAAGGGGGCGGCTATGGCTACACCTTC.

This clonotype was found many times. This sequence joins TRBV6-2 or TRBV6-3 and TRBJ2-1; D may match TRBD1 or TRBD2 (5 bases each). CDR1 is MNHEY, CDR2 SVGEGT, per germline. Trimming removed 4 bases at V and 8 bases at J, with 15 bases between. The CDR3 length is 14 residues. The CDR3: CASSFGDAGHEQFF. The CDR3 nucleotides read TGTGCCAGCAGTTTCGGGGACGCCGGGCATGAGCAGTTCTTC.

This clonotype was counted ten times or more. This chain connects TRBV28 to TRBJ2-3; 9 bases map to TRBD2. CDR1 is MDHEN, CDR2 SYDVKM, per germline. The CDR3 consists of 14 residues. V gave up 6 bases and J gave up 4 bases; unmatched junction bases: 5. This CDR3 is CASREGLAADTQYF. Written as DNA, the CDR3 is TGTGCCAGCAGGGAGGGACTAGCCGCAGATACGCAGTATTTT.

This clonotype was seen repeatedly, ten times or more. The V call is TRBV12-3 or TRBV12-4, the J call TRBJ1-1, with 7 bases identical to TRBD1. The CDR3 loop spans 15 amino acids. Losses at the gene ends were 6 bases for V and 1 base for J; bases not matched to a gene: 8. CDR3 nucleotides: TGTGCCAGCAGATACCCACAGGGGCCGAACACTGAAGCTTTCTTT. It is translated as CASRYPQGPNTEAFF.

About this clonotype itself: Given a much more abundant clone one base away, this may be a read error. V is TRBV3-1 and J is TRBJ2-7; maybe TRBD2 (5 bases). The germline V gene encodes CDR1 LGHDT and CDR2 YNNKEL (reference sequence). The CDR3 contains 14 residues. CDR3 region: CASNQGLRADQQYF. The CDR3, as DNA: TGTGCCAGCAACCAAGGTTTGAGAGCGGACCAGCAGTACTTC.